The present TCR beta chain was sequenced within a study of T cell responses to AZD1222 COVID-19 vaccine. Study-level points and caveats: All repertoire sampling was performed exclusively after the peak T cell response. At baseline, seropositivity was found in only a handful of AZD1222 recipients.

Germline lookup yields CDR1 SGHTA and CDR2 FQGNSA. Germline trimming cut 4 bases from V and 5 bases from J; bases unmatched to any gene: 2. The CDR3 spans 13 residues. Pooled in the analysis were second doses at about 4 or about 12 weeks. As concerns this clone: The antigen remains undetermined.

Using immunoSEQ multiplex PCR, the repertoire was profiled, and TCRdb retains in-frame clones only, with some absent. In the table there are roughly 120,000 clones, roughly 92% of which are singletons. This receptor was taken from an adult who received the AZD1222 COVID-19 vaccine. Sequences were derived from peripheral blood, sampled 28 days after the second AZD1222 dose. This rearrangement joins TRBV7-2 to TRBJ2-7, with TRBD1 matching 10 bases. DNA of the CDR3: TGTGCCAGCAGCTCGGGACAGGGGAACGAGCAGTACTTC. This sequence encodes CASSSGQGNEQYF.